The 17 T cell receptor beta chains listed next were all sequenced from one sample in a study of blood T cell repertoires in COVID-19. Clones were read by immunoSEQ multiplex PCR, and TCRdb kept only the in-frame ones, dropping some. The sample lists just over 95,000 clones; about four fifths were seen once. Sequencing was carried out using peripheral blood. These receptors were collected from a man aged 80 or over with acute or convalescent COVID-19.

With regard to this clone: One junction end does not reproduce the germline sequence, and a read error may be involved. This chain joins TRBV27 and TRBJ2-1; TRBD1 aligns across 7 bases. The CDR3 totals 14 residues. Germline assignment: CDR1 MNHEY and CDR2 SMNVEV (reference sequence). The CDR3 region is CASSHRQGDNERFF. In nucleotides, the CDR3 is TGTGCCAGCAGTCATCGACAGGGCGACAATGAGCGGTTCTTC.

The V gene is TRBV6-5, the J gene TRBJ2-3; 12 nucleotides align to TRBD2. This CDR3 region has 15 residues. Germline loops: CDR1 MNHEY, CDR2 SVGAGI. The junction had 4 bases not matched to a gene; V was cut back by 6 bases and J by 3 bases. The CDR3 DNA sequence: TGTGCCAGCAGGACTAGCGGGGGCCCAACAGATACGCAGTATTTT. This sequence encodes CASRTSGGPTDTQYF.

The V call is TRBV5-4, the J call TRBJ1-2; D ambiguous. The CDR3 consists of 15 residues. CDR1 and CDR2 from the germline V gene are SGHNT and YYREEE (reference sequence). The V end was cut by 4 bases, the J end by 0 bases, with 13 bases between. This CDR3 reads CASSDGGPANYGYTF. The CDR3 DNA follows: TGTGCCAGCAGCGACGGCGGGCCAGCTAACTATGGCTACACCTTC.

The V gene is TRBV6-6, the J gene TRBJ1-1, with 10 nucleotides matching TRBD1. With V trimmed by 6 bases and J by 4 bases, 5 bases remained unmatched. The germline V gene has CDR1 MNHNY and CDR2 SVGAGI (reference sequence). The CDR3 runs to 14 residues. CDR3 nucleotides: TGTGCCAGCAGCCGACAGGGGGCAGGCACTGAAGCTTTCTTT. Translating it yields CASSRQGAGTEAFF.

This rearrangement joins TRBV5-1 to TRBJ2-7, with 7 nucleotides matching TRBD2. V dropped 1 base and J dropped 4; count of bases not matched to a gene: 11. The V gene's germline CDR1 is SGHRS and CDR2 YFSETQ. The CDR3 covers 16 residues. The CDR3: CASSLNWGGAVYEQYF. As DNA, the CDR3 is TGCGCCAGCAGCTTGAATTGGGGGGGTGCCGTATACGAGCAGTACTTC.

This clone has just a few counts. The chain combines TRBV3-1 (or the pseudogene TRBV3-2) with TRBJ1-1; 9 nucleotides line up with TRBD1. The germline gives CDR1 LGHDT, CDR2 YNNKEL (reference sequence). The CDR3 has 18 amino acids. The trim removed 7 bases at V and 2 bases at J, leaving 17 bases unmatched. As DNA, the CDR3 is TGTGCCAGCACCATGACTAGGTACAGGGGGCGTATCAACACTGAAGCTTTCTTT. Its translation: CASTMTRYRGRINTEAFF.

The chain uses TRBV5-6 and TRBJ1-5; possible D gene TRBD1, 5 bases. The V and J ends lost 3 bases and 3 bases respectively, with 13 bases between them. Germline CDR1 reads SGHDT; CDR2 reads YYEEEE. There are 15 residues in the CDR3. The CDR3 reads CASSSLTAINQPQHF. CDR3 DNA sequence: TGTGCCAGCAGCTCCTTGACAGCAATCAATCAGCCCCAGCATTTT.

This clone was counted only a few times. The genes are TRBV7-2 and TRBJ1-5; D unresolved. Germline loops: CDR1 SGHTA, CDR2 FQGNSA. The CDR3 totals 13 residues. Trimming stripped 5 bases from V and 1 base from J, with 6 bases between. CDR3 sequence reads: CASSPQSNQPQHF. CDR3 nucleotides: TGTGCCAGCAGCCCCCAAAGCAATCAGCCCCAGCATTTT. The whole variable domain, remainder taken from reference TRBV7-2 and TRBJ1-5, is GAGVSQSPSNKVTEKGKDVELRCDPISGHTALYWYRQSLGQGLEFLIYFQGNSAPDKSGLPSDRFSAERTGGSVSTLTIQRTQQEDSAVYLCASSPQSNQPQHFGDGTRLSIL.

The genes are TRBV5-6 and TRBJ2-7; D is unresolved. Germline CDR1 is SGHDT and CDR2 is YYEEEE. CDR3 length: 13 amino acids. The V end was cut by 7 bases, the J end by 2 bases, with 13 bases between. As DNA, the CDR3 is TGTGCCAGCTCATCCACAGACGCCTACGAGCAGTACTTC. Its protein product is CASSSTDAYEQYF.

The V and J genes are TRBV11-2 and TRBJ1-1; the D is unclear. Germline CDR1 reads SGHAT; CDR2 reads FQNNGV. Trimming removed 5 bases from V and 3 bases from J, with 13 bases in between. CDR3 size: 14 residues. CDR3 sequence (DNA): TGTGCCAGCAGCGTCCGGGTCGAAGACACTGAAGCTTTCTTT. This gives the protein CASSVRVEDTEAFF.

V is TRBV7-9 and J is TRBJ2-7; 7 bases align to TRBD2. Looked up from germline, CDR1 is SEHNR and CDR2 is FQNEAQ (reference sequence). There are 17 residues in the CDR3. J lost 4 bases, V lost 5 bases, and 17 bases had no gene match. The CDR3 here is CASSRTVAGVGGYEQYF. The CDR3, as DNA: TGTGCCAGCAGCCGAACAGTCGCGGGAGTAGGTGGTTACGAGCAGTACTTC. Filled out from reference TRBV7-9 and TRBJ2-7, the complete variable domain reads DTGVSQNPRHKITKRGQNVTFRCDPISEHNRLYWYRQTLGQGPEFLTYFQNEAQLEKSRLLSDRFSAERPKGSFSTLEIQRTEQGDSAMYLCASSRTVAGVGGYEQYFGPGTRLTVT.

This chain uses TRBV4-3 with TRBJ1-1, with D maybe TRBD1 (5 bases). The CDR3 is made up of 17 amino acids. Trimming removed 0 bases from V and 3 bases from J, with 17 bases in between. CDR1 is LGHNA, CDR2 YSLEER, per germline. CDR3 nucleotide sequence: TGCGCCAGCAGCCAAGATTTGGGCAGGGTGCTTGACACTGAAGCTTTCTTT. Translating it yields CASSQDLGRVLDTEAFF.

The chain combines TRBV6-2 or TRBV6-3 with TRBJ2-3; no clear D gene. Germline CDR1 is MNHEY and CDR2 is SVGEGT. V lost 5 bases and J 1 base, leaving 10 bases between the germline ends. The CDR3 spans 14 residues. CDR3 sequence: CASSDDGGTDTQYF. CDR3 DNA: TGTGCCAGCAGTGACGATGGAGGCACAGATACGCAGTATTTT.

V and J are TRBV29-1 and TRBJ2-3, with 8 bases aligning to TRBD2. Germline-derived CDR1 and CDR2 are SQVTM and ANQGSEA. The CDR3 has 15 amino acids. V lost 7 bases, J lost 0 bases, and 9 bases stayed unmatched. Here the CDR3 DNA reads TGCAGCGCAGTCGGGGGACTAGAAAGCACAGATACGCAGTATTTT. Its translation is CSAVGGLESTDTQYF.

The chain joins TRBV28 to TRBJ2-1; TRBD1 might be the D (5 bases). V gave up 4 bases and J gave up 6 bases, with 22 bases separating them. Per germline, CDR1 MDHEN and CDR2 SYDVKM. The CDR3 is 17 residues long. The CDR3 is CASSSAGRQSPINEQFF. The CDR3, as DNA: TGTGCCAGCAGTTCTGCAGGACGACAGTCCCCCATCAATGAGCAGTTCTTC.

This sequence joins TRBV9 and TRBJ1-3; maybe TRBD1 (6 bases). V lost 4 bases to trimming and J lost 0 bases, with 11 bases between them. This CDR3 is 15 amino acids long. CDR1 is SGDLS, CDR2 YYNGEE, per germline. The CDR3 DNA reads TGTGCCAGCAGCACCAGGGGAAGCTCTGGAAACACCATATATTTT. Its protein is CASSTRGSSGNTIYF.

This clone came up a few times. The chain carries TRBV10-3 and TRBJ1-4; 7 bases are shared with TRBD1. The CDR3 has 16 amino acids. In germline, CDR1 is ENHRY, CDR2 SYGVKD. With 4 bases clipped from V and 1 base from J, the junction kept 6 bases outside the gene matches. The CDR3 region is CAISGGQEVTNEKLFF. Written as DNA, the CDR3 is TGTGCCATCAGTGGTGGACAGGAGGTAACTAATGAAAAACTGTTTTTT.